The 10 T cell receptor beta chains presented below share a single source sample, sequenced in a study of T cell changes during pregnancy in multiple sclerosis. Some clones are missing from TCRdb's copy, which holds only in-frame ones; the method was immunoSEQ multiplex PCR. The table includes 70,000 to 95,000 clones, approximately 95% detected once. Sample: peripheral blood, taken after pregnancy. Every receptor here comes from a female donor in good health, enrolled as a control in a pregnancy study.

The CDR3 loop reads CASSEVWEARTDTQYF. The CDR3 coding sequence is TGTGCCAGCAGTGAAGTCTGGGAGGCGCGCACAGATACGCAGTATTTT. The chain has TRBV2 and TRBJ2-3; weak D call: TRBD2 (6 bases). Germline CDR1 is SNHLY and CDR2 is FYNNEI. V shed 1 base and J shed 1 base, with 12 bases lying between them. This CDR3 spans 16 amino acids.

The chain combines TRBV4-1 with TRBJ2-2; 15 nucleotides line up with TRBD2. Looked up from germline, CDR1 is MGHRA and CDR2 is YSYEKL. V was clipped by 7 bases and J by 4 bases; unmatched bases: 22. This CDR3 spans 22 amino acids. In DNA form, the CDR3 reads TGCGCCAGCACCTATCACGTGGGTGCCGGGACTAGCGGGAGGATGGGCACCGGGGAGCTGTTTTTT. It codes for CASTYHVGAGTSGRMGTGELFF.

The CDR3 reads CAIGTRGDQPQHF. As DNA, the CDR3 is TGTGCCATCGGTACCAGGGGGGATCAGCCCCAGCATTTT. The chain links TRBV10-3 to TRBJ1-5, with 7 bases identical to TRBD1. The CDR3 runs 13 residues. With V trimmed by 8 bases and J by 5 bases, 6 bases remained unmatched. Germline V gene data show CDR1 as ENHRY and CDR2 as SYGVKD.

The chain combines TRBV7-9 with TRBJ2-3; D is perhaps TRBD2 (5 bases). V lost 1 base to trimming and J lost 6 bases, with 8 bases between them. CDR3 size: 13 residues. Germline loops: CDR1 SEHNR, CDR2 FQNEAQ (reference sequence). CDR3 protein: CASSLEAVDTQYF. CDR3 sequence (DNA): TGTGCCAGCAGCTTAGAAGCGGTTGATACGCAGTATTTT. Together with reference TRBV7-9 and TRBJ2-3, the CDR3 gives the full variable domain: DTGVSQNPRHKITKRGQNVTFRCDPISEHNRLYWYRQTLGQGPEFLTYFQNEAQLEKSRLLSDRFSAERPKGSFSTLEIQRTEQGDSAMYLCASSLEAVDTQYFGPGTRLTVL.

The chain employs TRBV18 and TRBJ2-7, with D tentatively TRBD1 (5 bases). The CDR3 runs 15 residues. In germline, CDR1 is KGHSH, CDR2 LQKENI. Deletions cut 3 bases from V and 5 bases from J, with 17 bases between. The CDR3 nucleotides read TGTGCCAGCTCACCGGGAACAGGCGGCAGGAACGAGCAGTACTTC. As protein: CASSPGTGGRNEQYF.

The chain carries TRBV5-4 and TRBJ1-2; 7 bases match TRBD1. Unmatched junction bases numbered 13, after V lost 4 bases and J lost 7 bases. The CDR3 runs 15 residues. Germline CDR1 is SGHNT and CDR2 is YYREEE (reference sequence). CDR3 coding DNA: TGTGCCAGCAGCCTCCAGGAGGGGGCTTTAGGTGGCTACACCTTC. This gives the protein CASSLQEGALGGYTF.

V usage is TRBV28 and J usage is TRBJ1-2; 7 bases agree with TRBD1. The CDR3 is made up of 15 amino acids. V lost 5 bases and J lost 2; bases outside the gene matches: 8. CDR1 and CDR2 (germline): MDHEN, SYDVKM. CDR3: CASSTPGQMNYGYTF. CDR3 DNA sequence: TGTGCCAGCAGTACTCCGGGACAGATGAACTATGGCTACACCTTC.

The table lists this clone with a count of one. The CDR3 bases are TGCGCCAGCAGGGGACAGGGTTCAACTAATGAAAAACTGTTTTTT. This codes for CASRGQGSTNEKLFF. The J gene is TRBJ1-4, the V gene TRBV5-1, with 9 bases lining up with TRBD1. V gave up 5 bases and J gave up 0 bases; unmatched junction bases: 2. The CDR3 runs to 15 residues. CDR1 is SGHRS and CDR2 is YFSETQ in the germline V gene.

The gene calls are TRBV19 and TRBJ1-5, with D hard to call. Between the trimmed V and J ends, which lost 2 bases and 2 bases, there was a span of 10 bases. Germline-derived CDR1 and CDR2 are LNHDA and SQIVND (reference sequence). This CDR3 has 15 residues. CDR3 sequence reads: CASSILPEGNQPQHF. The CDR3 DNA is TGTGCCAGTAGTATACTCCCTGAGGGCAATCAGCCCCAGCATTTT.

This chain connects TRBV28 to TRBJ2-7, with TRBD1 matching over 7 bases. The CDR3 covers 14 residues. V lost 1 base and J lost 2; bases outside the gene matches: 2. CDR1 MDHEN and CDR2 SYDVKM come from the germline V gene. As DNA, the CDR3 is TGTGCCAGCAGTTTATTGGGACAGACCTACGAGCAGTACTTC. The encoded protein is CASSLLGQTYEQYF.